The rows below give T cell receptor beta chains drawn from one sample of a study of metastatic and nonmetastatic thyroid tumors. TCRdb re-clonotyped the PCR reads via MiXCR. The top ten clones hold 13% to 15% of a sample with some 13,000 clones, 20% to 25% of them seen once. Sequenced: adjacent normal tissue. Source of these receptors: a female donor with papillary thyroid cancer or a benign thyroid nodule (not recorded which). Some clones in this sample may be carry-over from other donors' samples. CDR3s include the opening cysteine and the closing phenylalanine or tryptophan. The D gene is left open where the match is weak. Where a row states a size, it is once, few, many or the class of an expanded clone; other rows omit it.

13 TRBJ2-7 - - TRBV9 TGTGCCAGCAGCGTAGCCCCTACCTACGAGCAGTACTTC CASSVAPTYEQYF
13 TRBJ2-7 few - TRBV6-2/TRBV6-3 TGTGCCAGCAGTTTGGACGCTCCCTACGAGCAGTACTTC CASSLDAPYEQYF
13 TRBJ2-7 - - TRBV30 TGTGCCTGGAGTCCGACGGTGAACTACGAGCAGTACTTC CAWSPTVNYEQYF
13 TRBJ1-1 many - TRBV5-8 TGTGCCAGCAGCTTACAGGGATGGACTGAAGCTTTCTTT CASSLQGWTEAFF
11 TRBJ1-1 - - TRBV11-2 TGTGCCAGCAGCTCGCGTACGGAAGCTTTCTTT CASSSRTEAFF
18 TRBJ2-3 few TRBD2 TRBV4-1 TGCGCCAGCAGCCAAGCCGGGACTAGGGGGTCTAGCACAGATACGCAGTATTTT CASSQAGTRGSSTDTQYF
16 TRBJ1-2 many TRBD1 TRBV20-1 TGCAGTGCTAGCCCTGGCCCAGGACAGGGGGCTTATGGCTACACCTTC CSASPGPGQGAYGYTF
18 TRBJ2-5 - TRBD2 TRBV24-1 TGTGCCACCAGTGAAACCCCCTGGGTTGGCGGGAGGGGCGAGACGCAGTACTTC CATSETPWVGGRGETQYF
15 TRBJ1-5 few TRBD1 TRBV12-3/TRBV12-4 TGTGCCAGCAGTCTCCGGGACAGGGTCAATCAGCCCCAGCATTTT CASSLRDRVNQPQHF
15 TRBJ1-1 few - TRBV11-2 TGTGCCAGCAGCTCATCATCGGGTTGGAACACTGAAGCTTTCTTT CASSSSSGWNTEAFF
11 TRBJ2-7 medium-sized - TRBV20-1 TGCAGTGCTTCGGACTACCTCGAGCAGTACTTC CSASDYLEQYF
20 TRBJ2-1 - TRBD2 TRBV10-1 TGCGCCAGCAGTCCGCGACAGGGAAGGCTAGCGGGAGGGCCAGGGAATGAGCAGTTCTTC CASSPRQGRLAGGPGNEQFF
16 TRBJ2-2 - TRBD2 TRBV11-2 TGTGCCAGCAGCTATACTAGCGGACCGAACACCGGGGAGCTGTTTTTT CASSYTSGPNTGELFF
14 TRBJ1-2 - - TRBV5-5 TGTGCCAGCAGCTTGACTCCAGGGGTCTATGGCTACACATTC CASSLTPGVYGYTF
13 TRBJ2-5 - TRBD2 TRBV12-3/TRBV12-4 TGTGCCAGCAGTCCACTAGCGGCGGAGACCCAGTACTTC CASSPLAAETQYF
13 TRBJ1-5 medium-sized TRBD1 TRBV2 TGTGCCAGCAAGGGTCAGGGGGGTCAGCCCCAGCATTTT CASKGQGGQPQHF
14 TRBJ2-3 medium-sized - TRBV5-1 TGCGCCAGCAGCTTGACGGGATTCACAGATACGCAGTATTTT CASSLTGFTDTQYF
14 TRBJ2-3 medium-sized TRBD1 TRBV2 TGTGCCAGCAGACAGGGGGGAATAGGAGATACGCAGTATTTT CASRQGGIGDTQYF
16 TRBJ1-1 medium-sized - TRBV6-1 TGTGCCAGCAGTGAGGCACCTCAGGGGATGAACACTGAAGCTTTCTTT CASSEAPQGMNTEAFF
13 TRBJ2-5 medium-sized - TRBV6-5 TGTGCCAGCAGTTACTCTCGGGAAGAGACCCAGTACTTC CASSYSREETQYF
16 TRBJ2-5 medium-sized TRBD2 TRBV6-1 TGTGCCAGCACTAAAAGGGTGGGGGGGGTCCAAGAGACCCAGTACTTC CASTKRVGGVQETQYF
14 TRBJ2-1 medium-sized - TRBV5-1 TGCGCCAGCAGCCCCAGTAGCTCCTACAATGAGCAGTTCTTC CASSPSSSYNEQFF
14 TRBJ1-2 - - TRBV11-2 TGTGCCAGCAGCCTAGGCGGACAGTGGGTAGGCTACACCTTC CASSLGGQWVGYTF
13 TRBJ2-7 medium-sized TRBD2 TRBV7-9 TGTGCCAGCAGCGGGGCGGGGGACTACGAGCAGTACTTC CASSGAGDYEQYF
14 TRBJ2-1 - TRBD2 TRBV20-1 TGCAGTGCTCCTGGGACTAGCGTACCTAATGAGCAGTTCTTC CSAPGTSVPNEQFF
11 TRBJ2-1 many - TRBV5-1 TGCGCCAGCAGCTATTACAATGAGCAGTTCTTC CASSYYNEQFF
14 TRBJ2-2 few TRBD2 TRBV12-3/TRBV12-4 TGTGCCAGCAAACCCTCGGGGGGGGCCGGGGAGCTGTTTTTT CASKPSGGAGELFF
16 TRBJ1-6 - - TRBV6-1 TGTGCCAGCACCCCAGGGACGGACTTGGGTAATTCACCCCTCCACTTT CASTPGTDLGNSPLHF
16 TRBJ2-7 few - TRBV11-3 TGTGCCAGCAGCTTAGTACTAGGACGGGGCTCCTACGAGCAGTACTTC CASSLVLGRGSYEQYF
16 TRBJ2-1 medium-sized - TRBV6-2/TRBV6-3 TGTGCCAGCAGTTACCGGAGGGGGACACCATACAATGAGCAGTTCTTC CASSYRRGTPYNEQFF
16 TRBJ2-1 - TRBD2 TRBV7-2 TGTTCCAGCAGCTTAGCGGGGGGGGTCTCCTACAATGAGCAGTTCTTC CSSSLAGGVSYNEQFF
13 TRBJ1-5 - TRBD1 TRBV30 TGTGCATGGAGTGTAACAGGGGCCAGGGACCAGCATTTT CAWSVTGARDQHF
15 TRBJ1-2 medium-sized TRBD1 TRBV20-1 TGCAGTGCTAGAGATCCGGGACAGGGCCCCTATGGCTACACCTTC CSARDPGQGPYGYTF
17 TRBJ1-6 few TRBD1 TRBV28 TGTGCCAGCAGCCAGCACAGGGGGCGCGATCTGGGTTCACCCCTCCACTTT CASSQHRGRDLGSPLHF
15 TRBJ1-1 many TRBD1 TRBV7-6 TGTGCCAGCAGCCGACAGGGGCCCATGGACACTGAAGCTTTCTTT CASSRQGPMDTEAFF
14 TRBJ2-1 few TRBD1 TRBV6-1 TGTGTCAGCTGGTTGGGACAGACCTACAATGGGCAGTTCTTC CVSWLGQTYNGQFF
13 TRBJ1-2 few TRBD1 TRBV28 TGTGCCAGCAGTTTAGGCACAGGGGGCCCTTACACCTTC CASSLGTGGPYTF